The clone carrying this T cell receptor beta chain has a single count. TCRdb keeps only in-frame clones here, not all; method: immunoSEQ multiplex PCR. Counted here are roughly 70,000 clones, 90% to 95% occurring once; the ten biggest clones make up roughly 5%. The source of the sample is a study of technical replicates of blood from several donors. V was trimmed by 5 bases and J by 4 bases, leaving 14 bases between them. Germline CDR1 PRHDT, CDR2 FYEKMQ (reference sequence). The CDR3 sequence is 14 residues long. This chain links TRBV13 with TRBJ1-2; D is perhaps TRBD1 (6 bases). The TCR originated in a human donor in good health. Some clones in this sample may be carry-over from other donors' samples. The sample taken for sequencing was PBMCs. CDR3 in amino acids: CASSRDQGSYGYTF. CDR3 coding DNA: TGTGCCAGCAGCCGAGACCAGGGGAGCTATGGCTACACCTTC. The complete variable domain, with remaining parts taken from reference TRBV13 and TRBJ1-2, reads AAGVIQSPRHLIKEKRETATLKCYPIPRHDTVYWYQQGPGQDPQFLISFYEKMQSDKGSIPDRFSAQQFSDYHSELNMSSLELGDSALYFCASSRDQGSYGYTFGSGTRLTVV.